A single sample gave rise to the 16 T cell receptor beta chains below, sequenced in a study of T cell responses to AZD1222 COVID-19 vaccine. Assay used: immunoSEQ multiplex PCR; TCRdb lists only in-frame clones, some missing. Of 78,000 or so clones in the sample, roughly 80% were seen once. The sample was peripheral blood, taken 28 days after the second AZD1222 dose. The receptors stem from an adult who received the AZD1222 COVID-19 vaccine.

The chain couples TRBV7-9 to TRBJ1-1; possibly TRBD1 for D (5 bases). Germline-derived CDR1 and CDR2 are SEHNR and FQNEAQ (reference sequence). This CDR3 is built from 13 residues. The V end was cut by 5 bases, the J end by 10 bases, with 17 bases between. CDR3 in DNA: TGTGCCAGCAGCGTAGGGGCCCAACAAGGAGCTTTCTTT. This gives the protein CASSVGAQQGAFF.

V is TRBV11-2 and J is TRBJ2-2, with D tentatively TRBD2 (6 bases). Trimming removed 4 bases at V and 6 bases at J, with 9 bases between. The CDR3 consists of 13 residues. Looked up from germline, CDR1 is SGHAT and CDR2 is FQNNGV. The CDR3 DNA reads as TGTGCCAGCAGCTCGCGGGACGCCGGGGAGCTGTTTTTT. Residues: CASSSRDAGELFF.

CDR3 nucleotides: TGTGCCAGCAATTTGGTCCAAGAGACCCAGTACTTC. Its translation is CASNLVQETQYF. V is TRBV5-6 and J is TRBJ2-5; D is undetermined. The germline V and J ends were trimmed by 6 bases and 1 base, with 7 bases remaining between them. This CDR3 is 12 amino acids long. Germline V CDR1 and CDR2: SGHDT, YYEEEE.

The CDR3 here is CASSPQENTEAFF. The CDR3 region has the DNA TGTGCCAGCTCACCGCAGGAAAACACTGAAGCTTTCTTT. The chain is built from TRBV18 and TRBJ1-1; D gene unclear. CDR1 and CDR2 from the germline V gene are KGHSH and LQKENI. V was shortened by 3 bases and J by 2 bases, with 7 bases between the two germline ends. The CDR3 sequence is 13 residues long.

A single count supports this clone. J is TRBJ1-5 and V is TRBV19; no firm D call. CDR3 length: 17 residues. The germline V gene encodes CDR1 LNHDA and CDR2 SQIVND (reference sequence). The ends were cut back, 1 base at V and 3 bases at J, with 16 bases in the middle. The DNA of the CDR3 is TGTGCCAGTAGTATAGTATATTCGGGGAGTCTCAATCAGCCCCAGCATTTT. Protein: CASSIVYSGSLNQPQHF.

This chain links TRBV6-5 with TRBJ2-5, with TRBD2 matching over 8 bases. This CDR3 has 16 residues. The V segment lost 1 base and the J segment 5 bases; nucleotides outside the gene matches: 9. The germline V gene encodes CDR1 MNHEY and CDR2 SVGAGI. The CDR3 reads CASSYWGGLGDETQYF. The CDR3 DNA sequence: TGTGCCAGCAGTTACTGGGGGGGACTAGGGGACGAGACCCAGTACTTC.

The rearrangement joins TRBV14 to TRBJ2-1, with a possible D match to TRBD2 (6 bases). V dropped 4 bases and J dropped 2 bases, with 15 bases sitting between them. The CDR3 sequence is 16 residues long. Germline lookup yields CDR1 SGHDN and CDR2 FVKESK. Here the CDR3 reads CASSPPPSVAYNEQFF. The CDR3 nucleotides read TGTGCCAGCAGCCCACCCCCTAGCGTGGCCTACAATGAGCAGTTCTTC.

This clone has a single count. The chain couples TRBV18 to TRBJ2-3; 11 bases are a match to TRBD1. V was clipped by 2 bases and J by 4 bases; unmatched bases: 5. There are 16 residues in the CDR3. Germline CDR1 KGHSH, CDR2 LQKENI. In DNA form, the CDR3 reads TGTGCCAGCTCACCAATGGACAGGGGGCCAGCAGATACGCAGTATTTT. Its protein product is CASSPMDRGPADTQYF.

The chain uses TRBV28 and TRBJ2-7; 8 bases align to TRBD1. The CDR3 has 15 amino acids. Germline V gives CDR1 MDHEN, CDR2 SYDVKM. The junction had 7 bases not matched to a gene; V was cut back by 2 bases and J by 4 bases. CDR3 in DNA: TGTGCCAGCAGTTTACTTGGGACAGGTGTTTACGAGCAGTACTTC. Translating gives CASSLLGTGVYEQYF.

V is TRBV7-6 and J is TRBJ2-5, with TRBD2 identical over 8 bases. Trimming at V came to 5 bases and at J to 5 bases, leaving 10 bases not matched to a gene. Germline CDR1 reads SGHVS; CDR2 reads FNYEAQ. The length of the CDR3 is 15 residues. The CDR3 loop is CASSPPGLAGETQYF. For the CDR3, the DNA is TGTGCCAGCAGCCCTCCAGGACTAGCCGGGGAGACCCAGTACTTC.

The genes are TRBV28 and TRBJ1-6; D is uncertain. Germline V CDR1 and CDR2: MDHEN, SYDVKM. The CDR3 runs 16 residues. V was cut by 3 bases and J by 0 bases, with 9 bases left in between. The DNA for the CDR3 is TGTGCCAGCAGTTTGATACAGATCTCCTATAATTCACCCCTCCACTTT. Residues: CASSLIQISYNSPLHF.

CDR3 nucleotides: TGCAGCGTTGAACAGAGCACAGATACGCAGTATTTT. This gives the protein CSVEQSTDTQYF. The rearrangement links TRBV29-1 to TRBJ2-3; no reliable D call. This CDR3 has 12 residues. The V end lost 2 bases, the J end lost 0 bases, and 3 bases lay between the germline ends. Germline CDR1 SQVTM, CDR2 ANQGSEA.

The chain has TRBV7-2 and TRBJ2-5, with a possible D match to TRBD2 (6 bases). This CDR3 has 14 residues. In germline, CDR1 is SGHTA, CDR2 FQGNSA. V was cut by 2 bases and J by 2 bases, with 9 bases left in between. The CDR3 is CASSLNSGQETQYF. The CDR3 nucleotides are TGTGCCAGCAGCTTAAATAGCGGTCAAGAGACCCAGTACTTC. The whole variable domain, filled in from reference TRBV7-2 and TRBJ2-5, reads GAGVSQSPSNKVTEKGKDVELRCDPISGHTALYWYRQSLGQGLEFLIYFQGNSAPDKSGLPSDRFSAERTGGSVSTLTIQRTQQEDSAVYLCASSLNSGQETQYFGPGTRLLVL.

This clone was counted a few times. This chain joins TRBV2 and TRBJ1-2; D is undetermined. This CDR3 spans 13 amino acids. The ends were cut back, 1 base at V and 10 bases at J, with 13 bases in the middle. CDR1 is SNHLY and CDR2 is FYNNEI in the germline V gene. DNA of the CDR3: TGTGCCAGCAGTGAAGAGAGCGCGGCTGCCTACACCTTC. Translated: CASSEESAAAYTF.

The rearrangement uses TRBV5-6 and TRBJ2-7; D remains unclear. The CDR3 sequence is 14 residues long. V lost 3 bases and J 2 bases, leaving 12 bases between the germline ends. Germline CDR1 and CDR2: SGHDT and YYEEEE. The CDR3 DNA follows: TGTGCCAGCAGCTCTGCGCACAACCCCTACGAGCAGTACTTC. This sequence encodes CASSSAHNPYEQYF.

The table lists this clone with a count of one. V and J are TRBV27 and TRBJ2-7; D may be TRBD1 or TRBD2 (6 bases each). CDR3 length: 16 residues. The germline V gene encodes CDR1 MNHEY and CDR2 SMNVEV (reference sequence). The germline V and J ends were trimmed by 3 bases and 2 bases, with 17 bases remaining between them. The CDR3 coding sequence is TGTGCCAGCAGTTTTCTTGGGGGGCGTTCGGCCTACGAGCAGTACTTC. Amino acid sequence: CASSFLGGRSAYEQYF.